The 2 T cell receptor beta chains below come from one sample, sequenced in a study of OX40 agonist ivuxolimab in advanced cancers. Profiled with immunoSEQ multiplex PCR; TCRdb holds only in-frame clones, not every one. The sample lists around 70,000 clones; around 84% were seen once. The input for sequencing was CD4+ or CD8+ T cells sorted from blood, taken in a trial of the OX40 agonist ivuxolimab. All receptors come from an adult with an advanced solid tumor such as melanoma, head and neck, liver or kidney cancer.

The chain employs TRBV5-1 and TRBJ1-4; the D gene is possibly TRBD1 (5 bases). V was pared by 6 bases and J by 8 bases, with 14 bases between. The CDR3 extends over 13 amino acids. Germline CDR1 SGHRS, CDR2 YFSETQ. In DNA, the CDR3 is TGCGCCAGCACCCCCACAGGAGGGGAAAAACTGTTTTTT. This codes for CASTPTGGEKLFF. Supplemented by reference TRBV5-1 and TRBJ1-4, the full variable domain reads KAGVTQTPRYLIKTRGQQVTLSCSPISGHRSVSWYQQTPGQGLQFLFEYFSETQRNKGNFPGRFSGRQFSNSRSEMNVSTLELGDSALYLCASTPTGGEKLFFGSGTQLSVL.

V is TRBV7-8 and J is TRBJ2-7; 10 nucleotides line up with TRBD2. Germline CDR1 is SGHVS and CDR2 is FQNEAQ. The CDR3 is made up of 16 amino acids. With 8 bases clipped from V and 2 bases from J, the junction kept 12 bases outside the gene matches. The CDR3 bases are TGTGCCAGCTGCCCTTTACTAGCGGGGCCTCCCTACGAGCAGTACTTC. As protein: CASCPLLAGPPYEQYF.